Following are 26 T cell receptor beta chains from one sample sequenced in a study of blood T cell repertoires in COVID-19. Libraries were prepared by immunoSEQ multiplex PCR; TCRdb keeps only in-frame clonotypes and omits some of them. Of a few hundred thousand clones in the sample, roughly nine tenths were seen once. Sequencing was done on a sample of peripheral blood. All receptors come from a man in his 60s with acute or convalescent COVID-19.

This clone has a handful of counts. V is TRBV5-4 and J is TRBJ1-3; TRBD1 is a possible D gene (5 bases). The CDR3 has 16 residues. Germline lookup yields CDR1 SGHNT and CDR2 YYREEE (reference sequence). The V and J ends lost 2 bases and 2 bases respectively, with 14 bases between them. As DNA, the CDR3 is TGTGCCAGCAGCTTCCCCTCGGGGGGGACTGGAAACACCATATATTTT. It yields the protein CASSFPSGGTGNTIYF.

This clone was found once. The chain links TRBV28 to TRBJ2-1, with TRBD2 as a possible D gene (7 bases). The CDR3 runs to 17 residues. The germline CDR1 and CDR2 sequences are MDHEN and SYDVKM. Trimming took 7 bases from V and 5 from J, leaving 24 bases between them. Here the CDR3 DNA reads TGTGCCAGCAAGTCCCCGGGAGGTTTCCGGGACAACAATGAGCAGTTCTTC. Translating it yields CASKSPGGFRDNNEQFF. The variable domain in full, completed from reference TRBV28 and TRBJ2-1, reads DVKVTQSSRYLVKRTGEKVFLECVQDMDHENMFWYRQDPGLGLRLIYFSYDVKMKEKGDIPEGYSVSREKKERFSLILESASTNQTSMYLCASKSPGGFRDNNEQFFGPGTRLTVL.

A single count supports this clone. The rearrangement links TRBV28 to TRBJ1-6, with a tentative D call TRBD1 (5 bases). Deletions cut 8 bases from V and 6 bases from J, with 14 bases between. The CDR3 is 14 residues long. Per germline, CDR1 MDHEN and CDR2 SYDVKM. The CDR3 DNA reads as TGTGCCAGCGGACGAGCTCAGGGTAATTCACCCCTCCACTTT. Protein sequence: CASGRAQGNSPLHF.

This clone has a handful of counts. CDR3 residues: CASNQNNSPLHF. The CDR3 DNA reads TGTGCCAGCAATCAAAATAATTCACCCCTCCACTTT. The V call is TRBV28, the J call TRBJ1-6, with D unresolved. This CDR3 is 12 amino acids long. The ends were cut back, 7 bases at V and 5 bases at J, with 6 bases in the middle. CDR1 is MDHEN, CDR2 SYDVKM, per germline.

The V and J genes are TRBV5-1 and TRBJ2-1; D call uncertain. The germline V and J ends were trimmed by 4 bases and 13 bases, with 18 bases remaining between them. CDR1 is SGHRS and CDR2 is YFSETQ in the germline V gene. The CDR3 sequence is 13 residues long. The CDR3 reads CASSPEGLGVQFF. CDR3 DNA sequence: TGCGCCAGCAGCCCCGAAGGCCTAGGAGTCCAGTTCTTC.

The chain employs TRBV7-9 and TRBJ1-4, with TRBD1 matching 9 bases. Germline trimming cut 6 bases from V and 4 bases from J; bases unmatched to any gene: 6. The CDR3 has 15 amino acids. CDR1 is SEHNR, CDR2 FQNEAQ, per germline (reference sequence). The CDR3 loop reads CASSLGTGFNEKLFF. CDR3 bases: TGTGCCAGCAGTTTGGGGACAGGGTTTAATGAAAAACTGTTTTTT.

The chain uses TRBV28 and TRBJ2-7; TRBD1 matches 9 bases. Germline V gives CDR1 MDHEN, CDR2 SYDVKM. With V trimmed by 2 bases and J by 6 bases, 11 bases remained unmatched. The CDR3 is 16 amino acids. The CDR3 sequence is CASSLRGLTGGSEQYF. DNA for the CDR3: TGTGCCAGCAGTTTACGCGGGTTGACAGGGGGGAGCGAGCAGTACTTC.

This clone has just one count. This chain uses TRBV7-2 with TRBJ2-7; D is ambiguous. The CDR3 consists of 14 residues. Trimming shortened V by 2 bases and J by 2 bases, and 10 bases separated the two germline ends. Per germline, CDR1 SGHTA and CDR2 FQGNSA. The CDR3 loop is CASSLTHIAYEQYF. The CDR3 coding sequence is TGTGCCAGCAGCTTAACCCATATAGCCTACGAGCAGTACTTC.

The chain has TRBV7-3 and TRBJ2-7; 16 bases agree with TRBD2. Germline CDR1 reads SGHTA; CDR2 reads FQGTGA. J gave up 4 bases and V 6 bases, and 3 bases lay outside the gene matches. The CDR3 is 15 amino acids. In DNA form, the CDR3 reads TGTGCCAGCAGTCCGGGACTAGCGGGAGGGTACGAGCAGTACTTC. This codes for CASSPGLAGGYEQYF.

V is TRBV7-8 and J is TRBJ2-7; D might be TRBD1 (8 bases). Germline V gives CDR1 SGHVS, CDR2 FQNEAQ. Trimming shortened V by 5 bases and J by 6 bases, and 17 bases separated the two germline ends. This CDR3 comprises 14 residues. CDR3 in DNA: TGTGCCAGCAGCCGCCCAGGGGGCGGGGGCGAGCAGTACTTC. As protein: CASSRPGGGGEQYF.

The rearrangement uses TRBV4-2 and TRBJ2-3; TRBD2 aligns across 10 bases. The CDR3 covers 16 residues. Germline loops: CDR1 LGHNA, CDR2 YNFKEQ. Losses at the gene ends were 3 bases for V and 2 bases for J; bases not matched to a gene: 5. Here the CDR3 DNA reads TGTGCCAGCAGCCACGTACTAGCGGGAACCACAGATACGCAGTATTTT. It encodes CASSHVLAGTTDTQYF.

This chain uses TRBV7-9 with TRBJ2-1; D possibly corresponds to TRBD2 (6 bases). CDR1 and CDR2 (germline): SEHNR, FQNEAQ (reference sequence). The CDR3 is 14 amino acids. V lost 3 bases, J lost 1 base, and 7 bases lay in between. The CDR3 is CASSFAGSYNEQFF. In nucleotides, the CDR3 is TGTGCCAGCAGCTTCGCGGGATCCTACAATGAGCAGTTCTTC. Variable domain in full (rest from reference TRBV7-9 and TRBJ2-1): DTGVSQNPRHKITKRGQNVTFRCDPISEHNRLYWYRQTLGQGPEFLTYFQNEAQLEKSRLLSDRFSAERPKGSFSTLEIQRTEQGDSAMYLCASSFAGSYNEQFFGPGTRLTVL.

The chain has TRBV29-1 and TRBJ2-1, with D tentatively TRBD2 (7 bases). CDR1 and CDR2 from the germline V gene are SQVTM and ANQGSEA. The length of the CDR3 is 11 residues. The V and J ends lost 5 bases and 12 bases respectively, with 14 bases between them. In nucleotides, the CDR3 is TGCAGCGTTACGGGGGGCGATGGGCAGTTCTTC. It yields the protein CSVTGGDGQFF.

The chain couples TRBV5-1 to TRBJ1-2; 8 nucleotides align to TRBD1. Germline lookup yields CDR1 SGHRS and CDR2 YFSETQ. The CDR3 totals 17 residues. V dropped 4 bases and J dropped 4; count of bases not matched to a gene: 15. CDR3 amino acids: CASSENAGGYSSYGYTF. The CDR3 DNA reads as TGCGCCAGCAGCGAGAACGCAGGGGGCTACTCCAGCTATGGCTACACCTTC.

This clone appeared a few times. The chain couples TRBV6-5 to TRBJ1-1; D gene uncertain. CDR1 MNHEY and CDR2 SVGAGI come from the germline V gene. V lost 0 bases and J 3 bases, leaving 8 bases between the germline ends. This CDR3 is built from 14 residues. DNA of the CDR3: TGTGCCAGCAGTTACTCTGGGCCCCACACTGAAGCTTTCTTT. Translating it yields CASSYSGPHTEAFF.

This rearrangement joins TRBV18 to TRBJ2-1; TRBD2 matches at 10 bases. CDR3 size: 17 residues. Trimming took 6 bases from V and 1 from J; bases not matched to a gene: 9. The germline gives CDR1 KGHSH, CDR2 LQKENI. The CDR3 loop is CASSYSGRAISYNEQFF. Written as DNA, the CDR3 is TGTGCCAGCTCCTACAGCGGGAGGGCCATTTCCTACAATGAGCAGTTCTTC.

This chain joins TRBV7-2 and TRBJ2-1, with TRBD1 identical over 9 bases. Losses at the gene ends were 5 bases for V and 6 bases for J; bases not matched to a gene: 8. This CDR3 is built from 15 residues. CDR1 and CDR2 (germline): SGHTA, FQGNSA. The CDR3 is CASSHGQGSANEQFF. In nucleotides, the CDR3 is TGTGCCAGCAGCCACGGACAGGGGTCGGCCAATGAGCAGTTCTTC.

A few counts support this clone. This chain joins TRBV11-1 and TRBJ2-7; D possibly corresponds to TRBD2 (6 bases). Germline V gives CDR1 SGHAT, CDR2 FQDESV (reference sequence). This CDR3 has 14 amino acids. V lost 5 bases, J lost 3 bases, and 14 bases lay in between. DNA for the CDR3: TGTGCCAGCAGCCCCGGGACTTCGGTCTACGAGCAGTACTTC. It encodes CASSPGTSVYEQYF.

This chain uses TRBV5-4 with TRBJ2-3; a weak D match, TRBD2 (6 bases). Trimming took off 3 bases at V and 3 bases at J, with 8 bases between the two ends. CDR1 is SGHNT and CDR2 is YYREEE in the germline V gene (reference sequence). CDR3 length: 13 amino acids. The CDR3 coding sequence is TGTGCCAGCAGCTACAGCGGGACAGATACGCAGTATTTT. This gives the protein CASSYSGTDTQYF.

This clone has only one observation. The chain couples TRBV5-1 to TRBJ2-1, with a tentative D call TRBD2 (5 bases). The V end lost 1 base, the J end lost 3 bases, and 8 bases lay between the germline ends. Germline CDR1 SGHRS, CDR2 YFSETQ. The length of the CDR3 is 14 residues. CDR3: CASSLQRSYNEQFF. In nucleotides, the CDR3 is TGCGCCAGCAGCTTGCAGCGGAGCTACAATGAGCAGTTCTTC.

The chain combines TRBV9 with TRBJ2-7; the match to TRBD2 covers 8 bases. The CDR3 runs 15 residues. Trimming removed 1 base from V and 0 bases from J; junction bases left unmatched: 3. CDR1 SGDLS and CDR2 YYNGEE come from the germline V gene. The CDR3 is CASSVSSGNSYEQYF. The CDR3 region has the DNA TGTGCCAGCAGCGTAAGTAGCGGGAACTCCTACGAGCAGTACTTC.

The chain recombines TRBV6-5 with TRBJ2-1, with 13 nucleotides matching TRBD2. The CDR3 is 14 residues long. CDR1 and CDR2 (germline): MNHEY, SVGAGI. V lost 7 bases, J lost 9 bases, and 6 bases stayed unmatched. In DNA form, the CDR3 reads TGTGCCAGCACGACTAGCGGGAGGCGAGGTGAGCAGTTCTTC. Protein: CASTTSGRRGEQFF.

The chain combines TRBV6-2 or TRBV6-3 with TRBJ1-2; D is possibly TRBD1 (6 bases). Germline lookup yields CDR1 MNHEY and CDR2 SVGEGT. Trimming pared 4 bases from V and 2 bases from J, leaving 14 bases between. This CDR3 comprises 15 residues. The chain's CDR3 is CASSSPQGTNYGYTF. The CDR3 DNA reads TGTGCCAGCAGTTCGCCACAGGGTACCAACTATGGCTACACCTTC.

This clone was recorded only once. The chain is built from TRBV11-2 and TRBJ2-5; D is uncertain. V gave up 5 bases and J gave up 4 bases, with 11 bases separating them. Germline CDR1 SGHAT, CDR2 FQNNGV. CDR3 length: 13 residues. This CDR3 is CASSALRRETQYF. In nucleotides, the CDR3 is TGTGCCAGCAGCGCTTTGCGGCGAGAGACCCAGTACTTC.

The chain links TRBV6-2 or TRBV6-3 to TRBJ2-6; 7 bases are a match to TRBD1. The trim removed 2 bases at V and 0 bases at J, leaving 13 bases unmatched. This CDR3 has 20 residues. Germline V gene lookup returns CDR1 MNHEY and CDR2 SVGEGT. The CDR3 region is CASSYPWGRQGVSGANVLTF. For the CDR3, the DNA is TGTGCCAGCAGTTACCCGTGGGGGAGACAGGGAGTCTCTGGGGCCAACGTCCTGACTTTC.

V usage is TRBV6-5 and J usage is TRBJ2-7; tentatively, D is TRBD2 (7 bases). V was shortened by 4 bases and J by 1 base, with 14 bases between the two germline ends. The CDR3 spans 15 residues. Germline-derived CDR1 and CDR2 are MNHEY and SVGAGI. The CDR3 protein is CASSWGGQGSYEQYF. The DNA for the CDR3 is TGTGCCAGCAGTTGGGGGGGGCAGGGGTCCTACGAGCAGTACTTC.